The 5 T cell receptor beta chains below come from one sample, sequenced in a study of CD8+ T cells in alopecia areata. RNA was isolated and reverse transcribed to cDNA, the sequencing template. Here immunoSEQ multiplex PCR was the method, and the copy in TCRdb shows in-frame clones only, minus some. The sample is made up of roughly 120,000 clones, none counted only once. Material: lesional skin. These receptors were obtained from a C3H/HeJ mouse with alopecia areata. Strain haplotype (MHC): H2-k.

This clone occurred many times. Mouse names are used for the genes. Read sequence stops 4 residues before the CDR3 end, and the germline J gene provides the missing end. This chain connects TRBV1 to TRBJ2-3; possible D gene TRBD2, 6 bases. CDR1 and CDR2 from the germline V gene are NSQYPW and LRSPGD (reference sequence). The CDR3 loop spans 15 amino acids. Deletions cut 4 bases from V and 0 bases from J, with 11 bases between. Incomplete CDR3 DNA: TGCACCTGCAGTGATGGGGGATCTAGTGCAGAA. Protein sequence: CTCSDGGSSAE. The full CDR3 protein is CTCSDGGSSAETLYF. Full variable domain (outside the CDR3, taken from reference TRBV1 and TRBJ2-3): VTLLEQNPRWRLVPRGQAVNLRCILKNSQYPWMSWYQQDLQKQLQWLFTLRSPGDKEVKSLPGADYLATRVTDTELRLQVANMSQGRTLYCTCSDGGSSAETLYFGSGTRLTVL.

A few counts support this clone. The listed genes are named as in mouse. The CDR3 DNA, read in part, is TGTGCCAGCTCTCTCGGGGGGAACACCGGG. Its translation: CASSLGGNTG. The entire CDR3 sequence reads CASSLGGNTGQLYF. The chain employs TRBV12-1 and TRBJ2-2; TRBD2 is a possible D gene (6 bases). Read data end 4 residues before the CDR3 end; the end is taken from the germline J gene. The ends were cut back, 0 bases at V and 2 bases at J, with 6 bases in the middle. Per the germline V gene, CDR1 is SGHSN and CDR2 is HYEKVE. The CDR3 is made up of 14 amino acids.

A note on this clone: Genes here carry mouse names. CDR3 DNA (partial): TGTGCCAGCAGTTTGACAGGGGGTTATGCT. As protein: CASSLTGGYA. Given in full, the CDR3 is CASSLTGGYAEQFF. This chain joins TRBV13-3 and TRBJ2-1; 9 nucleotides line up with TRBD1. From the germline J gene comes the end of the CDR3, since the read stops 4 residues before it. Trimming at V came to 4 bases and at J to 4 bases, leaving 3 bases not matched to a gene. Germline V gene lookup returns CDR1 NNHDY and CDR2 SYVADS. This CDR3 is 14 amino acids long.

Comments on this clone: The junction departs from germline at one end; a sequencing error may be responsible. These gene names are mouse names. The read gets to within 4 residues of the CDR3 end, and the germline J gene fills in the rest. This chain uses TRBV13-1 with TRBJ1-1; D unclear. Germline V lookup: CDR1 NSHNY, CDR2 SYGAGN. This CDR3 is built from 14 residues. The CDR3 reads CASSDDPTNIEVFF. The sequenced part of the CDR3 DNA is TGTGCCAGCAGTGATGATCCAACAAACATA.

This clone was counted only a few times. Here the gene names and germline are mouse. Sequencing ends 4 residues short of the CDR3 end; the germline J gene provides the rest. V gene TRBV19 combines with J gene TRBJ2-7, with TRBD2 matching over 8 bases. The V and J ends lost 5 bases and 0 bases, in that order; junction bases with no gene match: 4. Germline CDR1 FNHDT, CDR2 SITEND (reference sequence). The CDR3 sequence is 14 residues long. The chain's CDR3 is CASRQTGGSYEQYF. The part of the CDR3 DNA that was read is TGTGCCAGCAGACAAACTGGGGGCTCCTAT. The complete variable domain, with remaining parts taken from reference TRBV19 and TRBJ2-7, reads GGIITQTPKFLIGQEGQKLTLKCQQNFNHDTMYWYRQDSGKGLRLIYYSITENDLQKGDLSEGYDASREKKSSFSLTVTSAQKNEMAVFLCASRQTGGSYEQYFGPGTRLTVL.